What follows describes a single TCR beta chain. Antigen unknown. This record comes from a study of T-cell memory formation after mild COVID-19. Study-level results: Shrinking CD4+ clones were chiefly CM and EM; CD8+ ones were chiefly EMRA.

Via MiXCR, TCRdb re-called the 5' RACE reads, giving one row per CDR3 protein. Of roughly 450,000 distinct CDR3 sequences in the sample, approximately 19% are singletons; the top ten hold 20% to 25%. Sequenced: PBMCs or a T cell subset sorted from them (not recorded which). This TCR was sampled from a man aged 18 to 29 who had mild COVID-19 (a few samples of this study predate the infection). Cell type and time point are not known.

CDR3 DNA: TGTGCCAGCTCACCATGGGCACCCCAGGAAGGGGAGCTGTTTTTT. Amino acids: CASSPWAPQEGELFF. The chain combines TRBV18 with TRBJ2-2; D is ambiguous. The CDR3 is 15 residues long. Trimming took off 2 bases at V and 8 bases at J, with 15 bases between the two ends. Per the germline V gene, CDR1 is KGHSH and CDR2 is LQKENI.